This T cell receptor beta chain derives from a study of cytomegalovirus exposure and HLA in healthy donors. At the level of the study: An earlier analysis found roughly 100 million unique TCR beta sequences from 150 million to 200 million T cells. Out of 398 genotyped donors, 81% belonged to the Caucasian-associated ancestry cluster.

The CDR3 consists of 13 residues. Germline-derived CDR1 and CDR2 are SGHTA and FQGNSA. Trimming shortened V by 3 bases and J by 4 bases, and 7 bases separated the two germline ends. A multiplex PCR was run with 60 Vbeta primers and 13 Jbeta primers. Produced via immunoSEQ multiplex PCR; TCRdb's table is partial and in-frame only. The table lists around 110,000 clones, 79% of them singletons. This TCR derives from a man aged 25-45 years in good health and CMV-seropositive. The rearrangement uses TRBV7-2 and TRBJ1-3, with a possible D match to TRBD1 (6 bases). The specimen was PBMCs. For the CDR3, the DNA is TGTGCCAGCAGCTTCGACAGGGGAAACACCATATATTTT. This codes for CASSFDRGNTIYF. The full variable domain, its missing parts supplied by reference TRBV7-2 and TRBJ1-3, is GAGVSQSPSNKVTEKGKDVELRCDPISGHTALYWYRQSLGQGLEFLIYFQGNSAPDKSGLPSDRFSAERTGGSVSTLTIQRTQQEDSAVYLCASSFDRGNTIYFGEGSWLTVV.